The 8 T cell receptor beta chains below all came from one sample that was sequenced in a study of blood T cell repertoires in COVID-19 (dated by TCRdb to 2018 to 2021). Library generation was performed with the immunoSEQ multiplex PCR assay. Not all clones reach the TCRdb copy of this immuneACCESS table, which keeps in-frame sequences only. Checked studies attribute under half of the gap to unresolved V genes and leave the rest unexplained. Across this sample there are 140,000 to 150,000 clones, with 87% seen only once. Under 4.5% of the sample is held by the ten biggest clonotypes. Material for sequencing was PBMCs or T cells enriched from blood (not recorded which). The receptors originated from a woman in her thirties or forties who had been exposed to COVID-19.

CDR3 protein: CAISEGTSTSAFF. The CDR3 coding sequence is TGTGCCATCAGTGAGGGGACTAGCACCTCCGCGTTCTTC. This chain connects TRBV10-3 to TRBJ2-1; 9 positions agree with TRBD2. Germline V gene sequence: CDR1 ENHRY, CDR2 SYGVKD. Trimming removed 2 bases from V and 15 bases from J; junction bases left unmatched: 8. This CDR3 has 13 residues.

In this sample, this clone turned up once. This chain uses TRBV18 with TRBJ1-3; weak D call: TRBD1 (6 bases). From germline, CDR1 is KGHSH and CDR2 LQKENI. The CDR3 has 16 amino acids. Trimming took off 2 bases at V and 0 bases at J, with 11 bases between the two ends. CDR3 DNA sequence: TGTGCCAGCTCACCAGGCCCGGACAGCTCTGGAAACACCATATATTTT. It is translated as CASSPGPDSSGNTIYF.

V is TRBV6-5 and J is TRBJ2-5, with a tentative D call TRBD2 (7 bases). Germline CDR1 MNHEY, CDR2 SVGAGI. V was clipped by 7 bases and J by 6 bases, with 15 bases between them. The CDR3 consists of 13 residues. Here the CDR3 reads CASMRGEGKTQYF. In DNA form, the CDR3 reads TGTGCCAGCATGAGGGGGGAGGGGAAGACCCAGTACTTC.

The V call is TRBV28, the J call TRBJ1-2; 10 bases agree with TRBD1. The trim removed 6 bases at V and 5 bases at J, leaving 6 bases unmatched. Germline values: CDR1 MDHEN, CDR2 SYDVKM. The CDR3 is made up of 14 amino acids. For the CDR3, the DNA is TGTGCCAGCAGGGAGGCGGACAGGGGGTATGGCTACACCTTC. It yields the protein CASREADRGYGYTF.

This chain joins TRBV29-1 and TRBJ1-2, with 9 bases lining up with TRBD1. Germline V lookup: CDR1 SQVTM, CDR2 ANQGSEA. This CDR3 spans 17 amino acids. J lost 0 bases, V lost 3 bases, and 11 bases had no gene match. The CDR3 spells CSVDPRDRAPANYGYTF. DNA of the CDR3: TGCAGCGTTGACCCCCGGGACAGGGCCCCAGCTAACTATGGCTACACCTTC.

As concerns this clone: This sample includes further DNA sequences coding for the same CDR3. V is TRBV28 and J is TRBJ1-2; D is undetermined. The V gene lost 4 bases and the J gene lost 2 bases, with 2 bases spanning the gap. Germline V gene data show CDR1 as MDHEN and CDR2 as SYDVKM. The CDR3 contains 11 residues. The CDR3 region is CASSSNYGYTF. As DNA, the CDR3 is TGTGCCAGCAGTTCGAACTATGGCTACACCTTC.

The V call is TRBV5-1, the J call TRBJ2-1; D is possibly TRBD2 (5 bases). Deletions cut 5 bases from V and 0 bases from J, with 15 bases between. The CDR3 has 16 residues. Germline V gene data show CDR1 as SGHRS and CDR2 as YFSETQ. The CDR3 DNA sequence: TGCGCCAGCAGTGCCGGACTTTATAGCTCCTACAATGAGCAGTTCTTC. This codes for CASSAGLYSSYNEQFF.

CDR3 in DNA: TGCGCCAGCAGCTTTAGGGGGAACACTGAAGCTTTCTTT. This encodes CASSFRGNTEAFF. The chain uses TRBV5-1 and TRBJ1-1, with D possibly TRBD1 on 5 matching bases. V was cut by 2 bases and J by 1 base, with 6 bases left in between. The CDR3 consists of 13 residues. Germline CDR1 SGHRS, CDR2 YFSETQ. Full variable domain (rest looked up from reference TRBV5-1 and TRBJ1-1): KAGVTQTPRYLIKTRGQQVTLSCSPISGHRSVSWYQQTPGQGLQFLFEYFSETQRNKGNFPGRFSGRQFSNSRSEMNVSTLELGDSALYLCASSFRGNTEAFFGQGTRLTVV.